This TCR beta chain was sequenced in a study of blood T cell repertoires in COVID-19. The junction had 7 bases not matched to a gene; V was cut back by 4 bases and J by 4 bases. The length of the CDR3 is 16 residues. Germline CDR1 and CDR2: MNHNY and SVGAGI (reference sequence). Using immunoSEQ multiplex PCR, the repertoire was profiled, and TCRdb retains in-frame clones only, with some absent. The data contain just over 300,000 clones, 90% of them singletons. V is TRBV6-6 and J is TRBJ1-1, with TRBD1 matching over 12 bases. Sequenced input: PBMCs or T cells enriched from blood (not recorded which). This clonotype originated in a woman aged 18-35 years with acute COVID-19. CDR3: CASSSGTGGWSTEAFF. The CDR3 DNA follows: TGTGCCAGCAGTTCCGGGACAGGGGGCTGGAGCACTGAAGCTTTCTTT.